The present entry profiles one T cell receptor beta chain with its context. Its antigen is as yet unknown. It was second doses at about 4 or about 12 weeks that were pooled. The sample comes from a study of T cell responses to AZD1222 COVID-19 vaccine. Study-level points and caveats: At study baseline, merely a handful of AZD1222 recipients were seropositive. Among the donors, most were white British and more were female, and clonal diversity was possibly underestimated. Nearly half of the spike-specific TCRs reportedly recognize variant regions that carry no mutations.

TCRdb keeps only in-frame clones here, not all; method: immunoSEQ multiplex PCR. The sample holds about 130,000 clones, just under 95% seen once. This CDR3 spans 14 amino acids. V gave up 1 base and J gave up 2 bases, with 9 bases separating them. Germline values: CDR1 SGHTA, CDR2 FQGTGA. The gene calls are TRBV7-3 and TRBJ2-7, with a possible D match to TRBD2 (5 bases). The TCR originated in an adult who received the AZD1222 COVID-19 vaccine. Here the sequenced sample was peripheral blood, taken 28 days after the second AZD1222 dose. The CDR3: CASSLSAGPYEQYF. CDR3 bases: TGTGCCAGCAGCTTAAGTGCGGGCCCCTACGAGCAGTACTTC.